These T cell receptor beta chains were read from a single sample in a study of identical twins. TCRdb analysed the 5' RACE reads with MiXCR anew, one entry per CDR3 protein. The table lists 1.5 million to 2 million distinct CDR3 sequences, around 33% of them singletons. Sample: cord blood. These receptors all stem from a newborn girl in good health. Both conserved end residues are part of each CDR3.

v_gene,CDR3aa
TRBV5-1,CATSGASGGGEQFF
TRBV3-1,CASSQDKSFGLGPYEQFF
TRBV2,CASSETRYYEQYF
TRBV5-1,CASRILGPYNTEAFF
TRBV3-1,CASSQRGGSGTDTQYF
TRBV20-1,CSATGTSYEQYF
TRBV5-1,CASSFGNAGFNEQYF
TRBV7-2,CASRISGGSQGTQYF
TRBV6-1,CASRGQGEDEAFF
TRBV20-1,CSAARQGTDTQYF
TRBV20-1,CSAVPGHHSGGYTF
TRBV5-1,CASSVGTREFF
TRBV7-2,CASSSTYRQGEGGYTF
TRBV2,CASSEVYIPQETQYF
TRBV5-1,CAIPDRAVSGELFF
TRBV4-2,CASSEALAGGPVTGELFF
TRBV6-5,CASRIDSHKNIQYF
TRBV5-6,CASSLLTLTNTEAFF
TRBV7-2,CAITTRLQETQYF
TRBV20-1,CSASFQERMNTEAFF
TRBV11-1,CASSPPLWQVGTEAFF
TRBV7-8,CASSLNPLAVGAEYF
TRBV27,CASSPSDRGDTQYF
TRBV11-2,CANRSTSGGGTDTQYF
TRBV4-2,CASSPSVGALETQYF
TRBV29-1,CSVERSRGGYGYTF
TRBV19,CASSIDLPDTQYF
TRBV5-4,CASSKIPTDTQYF
TRBV12-3/TRBV12-4,CASSLAGAFF
TRBV6-1,CASGSLASYNEQFF
TRBV5-1,CASSPNGLSIETQYF